The present TCR beta chain was sequenced within a study of cytomegalovirus exposure and HLA in healthy donors. Study context: Unique TCRs numbering 75 million to 95 million, obtained from HLA-typed donors, made up an early data release.

Whole-study results and caveats: In vitro data verified a few CMV-associated chains as specific for CMV antigens. Common viral pathogens seemed to be connected with several of the most significant clusters, according to a later analysis. Reportedly, fewer N-insertions than the approximately 600-donor mean appeared in an Asian-associated ancestry cluster in a later analysis.

For this clone: Its antigen is not identified.

The primer mix had 60 Vbeta and 13 Jbeta primers. Assay used: immunoSEQ multiplex PCR; TCRdb lists only in-frame clones, some missing. The sample holds under 200,000 clones, more than 70% seen once. Trimming took off 4 bases at V and 3 bases at J, with 4 bases between the two ends. The CDR3 is 11 amino acids. Germline CDR1 and CDR2: LNHNV and YYDKDF (reference sequence). The clonotype was recovered from a male donor in good health and CMV-seropositive. The sample consisted of PBMCs. V is TRBV15 and J is TRBJ2-7; D ambiguous. CDR3 in DNA: TGTGCCACCAGCACCTACTACGAGCAGTACTTC. This encodes CATSTYYEQYF.